This note documents a single T cell receptor beta chain sequence. This record belongs to a study of response to subunit inactivated influenza vaccine. TCRdb processed the RT-PCR reads anew with MiXCR; each CDR3 protein has one entry. The sample consists of about 190,000 distinct CDR3 sequences, around 15% of them appearing once. This TCR was recovered from a man aged 45 to 65 who received an inactivated influenza vaccine. Specimen: CD8+ T cells sorted from PBMCs, collected approximately 5 days after vaccination.

CDR3 in DNA: TGTGCCAGCAGTGAATACTTCCTTAGCTCCTACAATGAGCAGTTCTTC. It specifies CASSEYFLSSYNEQFF. V is TRBV2 and J is TRBJ2-1; D is uncertain. Between the trimmed V and J ends, which lost 2 bases and 0 bases, there was a span of 11 bases. CDR1 is SNHLY and CDR2 is FYNNEI in the germline V gene. The CDR3 is made up of 16 amino acids.